Following are 28 T cell receptor beta chains from one sample sequenced in a study of cytomegalovirus exposure and HLA in healthy donors. Vbeta (60) and Jbeta (13) primers were used in the PCR. Assay: immunoSEQ multiplex PCR; the TCRdb copy retains only in-frame clones and omits some. The sample has some 130,000 clones. Sample: PBMCs. The receptors were gathered from a man younger than 30 in good health and CMV-seronegative.

The gene calls are TRBV6-1 and TRBJ2-5; 10 nucleotides align to TRBD1. Matching the DNA end better, TRBJ2-7 makes the J call doubtful. Germline V gene data show CDR1 as MNHNS and CDR2 as SASEGT. The length of the CDR3 is 15 residues. The CDR3 here is CASSEGGQGYDEQYF. The CDR3 bases are TGTGCCAGCAGTGAAGGGGGACAGGGGTACGACGAGCAGTACTTC.

In regard to this clone: Other DNA sequences of this sample code for an identical CDR3. The chain couples TRBV7-2 to TRBJ2-3, with 7 bases that match TRBD1. Per germline, CDR1 SGHTA and CDR2 FQGNSA. V lost 1 base to trimming and J lost 3 bases; unmatched junction nucleotides: 4. The CDR3 is 15 amino acids. CDR3 sequence: CASSLDGDRTDTQYF. For the CDR3, the DNA is TGTGCCAGCAGCTTAGACGGGGACAGAACAGATACGCAGTATTTT. Using reference TRBV7-2 and TRBJ2-3 for the parts outside the CDR3, the full variable domain is GAGVSQSPSNKVTEKGKDVELRCDPISGHTALYWYRQSLGQGLEFLIYFQGNSAPDKSGLPSDRFSAERTGGSVSTLTIQRTQQEDSAVYLCASSLDGDRTDTQYFGPGTRLTVL.

Points on this clone: Other nucleotide sequences in the sample specify the same CDR3. This chain uses TRBV27 with TRBJ1-2, with 8 bases fitting TRBD1. Germline lookup yields CDR1 MNHEY and CDR2 SMNVEV (reference sequence). The trim removed 5 bases at V and 0 bases at J, leaving 2 bases unmatched. The CDR3 spans 14 residues. CDR3 residues: CASSQQGANYGYTF. The DNA of the CDR3 is TGTGCCAGCAGTCAACAGGGGGCTAACTATGGCTACACCTTC.

V and J are TRBV7-2 and TRBJ1-2; TRBD1 might be the D (6 bases). The CDR3 has 13 amino acids. Trimming removed 5 bases at V and 5 bases at J, with 12 bases between. Looked up from germline, CDR1 is SGHTA and CDR2 is FQGNSA. CDR3 amino acids: CASSRLTGYGYTF. DNA for the CDR3: TGTGCCAGCAGCCGACTTACAGGGTATGGCTACACCTTC.

The V call is TRBV28, the J call TRBJ2-7; D possibly corresponds to TRBD2 (5 bases). V gave up 3 bases and J gave up 3 bases, with 27 bases separating them. The V gene's germline CDR1 is MDHEN and CDR2 SYDVKM. This CDR3 has 19 residues. CDR3: CASSLTTEGSPSSLYEQYF. CDR3 coding DNA: TGTGCCAGCAGTTTGACTACAGAGGGATCCCCTTCCTCACTCTACGAGCAGTACTTC.

The chain employs TRBV11-3 and TRBJ2-2; tentative D call: TRBD2 (7 bases). The V gene lost 5 bases and the J gene lost 4 bases, with 17 bases spanning the gap. CDR3 size: 16 residues. Germline lookup yields CDR1 SGHNT and CDR2 YENEEA. CDR3 sequence reads: CASSPQEGGGTGELFF. The CDR3 DNA reads TGTGCCAGCAGCCCCCAGGAGGGAGGGGGCACCGGGGAGCTGTTTTTT.

The V call is TRBV4-1, the J call TRBJ2-3; D might be TRBD1 (5 bases). V lost 2 bases, J lost 2 bases, and 8 bases lay in between. The CDR3 has 14 residues. The V gene's germline CDR1 is MGHRA and CDR2 YSYEKL. In nucleotides, the CDR3 is TGCGCCAGCAGCCAAACAGGAATCACAGATACGCAGTATTTT. Protein product: CASSQTGITDTQYF.

This chain links TRBV28 with TRBJ2-1; 10 bases line up with TRBD2. Losses at the gene ends were 10 bases for V and 5 bases for J; bases not matched to a gene: 11. The CDR3 spans 15 residues. Germline CDR1 and CDR2: MDHEN and SYDVKM. DNA for the CDR3: TGTGCCACGATCGAAGGACTAGCGGCGAACAATGAGCAGTTCTTC. Translated, it gives CATIEGLAANNEQFF.

The chain couples TRBV7-9 to TRBJ2-7; the D gene is possibly TRBD1 (6 bases). This CDR3 is built from 14 residues. From germline, CDR1 is SEHNR and CDR2 FQNEAQ (reference sequence). V was shortened by 0 bases and J by 7 bases, with 13 bases between the two germline ends. This CDR3 reads CASSLAGRGAEQYF. CDR3 bases: TGTGCCAGCAGCTTAGCGGGCAGGGGCGCTGAGCAGTACTTC.

The CDR3 DNA sequence: TGTGCCAGCAGTTTATCGGGGCGCAGGACTGAAGCTTTCTTT. This gives the protein CASSLSGRRTEAFF. This chain links TRBV27 with TRBJ1-1; a possible D gene is TRBD1 (5 bases). The CDR3 loop spans 14 amino acids. The germline V gene has CDR1 MNHEY and CDR2 SMNVEV (reference sequence). V lost 0 bases, J lost 5 bases, and 10 bases lay in between.

The J gene is TRBJ1-5, the V gene TRBV7-3; the D gene is possibly TRBD1 (5 bases). This CDR3 comprises 13 residues. The V gene lost 5 bases and the J gene lost 5 bases, with 10 bases spanning the gap. Per germline, CDR1 SGHTA and CDR2 FQGTGA. The CDR3 bases are TGTGCCAGCAGCGCCCGCAGGGATCAGCCCCAGCATTTT. Translation: CASSARRDQPQHF.

The V gene is TRBV28, the J gene TRBJ1-2; TRBD1 aligns across 10 bases. V trimming: 6 bases; J trimming: 7 bases; junction bases outside the gene matches: 8. The CDR3 is made up of 14 amino acids. Germline V gene lookup returns CDR1 MDHEN and CDR2 SYDVKM. The CDR3, as DNA: TGTGCCAGCAGAACCGGGACAGGGGAAGGTGGCTACACCTTC. Its protein is CASRTGTGEGGYTF.

This rearrangement joins TRBV7-6 to TRBJ1-6; D is ambiguous. CDR1 is SGHVS, CDR2 FNYEAQ, per germline. The CDR3 sequence is 13 residues long. The ends were cut back, 3 bases at V and 7 bases at J, with 7 bases in the middle. CDR3: CASSLSPNSPLHF. Written as DNA, the CDR3 is TGTGCCAGCAGCTTGTCCCCAAATTCACCCCTCCACTTT.

The rearrangement links TRBV29-1 to TRBJ1-2, with a tentative D call TRBD1 (6 bases). CDR1 is SQVTM and CDR2 is ANQGSEA in the germline V gene. The CDR3 consists of 12 residues. Trimming removed 0 bases at V and 7 bases at J, with 9 bases between. This CDR3 is CSVEDRGSGYTF. CDR3 in DNA: TGCAGCGTTGAAGACAGGGGAAGTGGCTACACCTTC. The full variable domain, its missing parts supplied by reference TRBV29-1 and TRBJ1-2, is SAVISQKPSRDICQRGTSLTIQCQVDSQVTMMFWYRQQPGQSLTLIATANQGSEATYESGFVIDKFPISRPNLTFSTLTVSNMSPEDSSIYLCSVEDRGSGYTFGSGTRLTVV.

The chain has TRBV1 and TRBJ2-7; TRBD2 reflects the table's D call only, with no check against the DNA. TRBV1 is listed as a pseudogene. The CDR3 has 15 residues. The CDR3 DNA is TGCACCAGCAGCCAAACTAGCGGAGACCCCTACGAGCAGTACTTC. Translated, it gives CTSSQTSGDPYEQYF.

The chain employs TRBV7-9 and TRBJ1-1; D unclear. The CDR3 sequence is 15 residues long. V was trimmed by 5 bases and J by 4 bases, leaving 17 bases between them. CDR1 is SEHNR and CDR2 is FQNEAQ in the germline V gene (reference sequence). The CDR3 region has the DNA TGTGCCAGCAGCCCGACTAACGTTGTAGGCACTGAAGCTTTCTTT. This gives the protein CASSPTNVVGTEAFF.

This CDR3 reads CASSIWVGAGYGYTF. Written as DNA, the CDR3 is TGTGCCAGTAGTATATGGGTGGGGGCCGGCTATGGCTACACCTTC. This chain joins TRBV19 and TRBJ1-2; TRBD1 might be the D (6 bases). The length of the CDR3 is 15 residues. V was cut by 2 bases and J by 4 bases, with 14 bases left in between. Per germline, CDR1 LNHDA and CDR2 SQIVND (reference sequence).

This chain links TRBV14 with TRBJ2-7, with TRBD2 as a possible D gene (7 bases). Per the germline V gene, CDR1 is SGHDN and CDR2 is FVKESK. Between the trimmed V and J ends, which lost 5 bases and 6 bases, there was a span of 14 bases. The CDR3 runs to 13 residues. CDR3 residues: CASSVGGPAEQYF. CDR3 nucleotides: TGTGCCAGCAGCGTCGGGGGGCCGGCCGAGCAGTACTTC.

The chain is built from TRBV5-8 and TRBJ2-7, with 7 positions matching TRBD2. The CDR3 extends over 19 amino acids. J gave up 0 bases and V 2 bases, and 17 bases lay outside the gene matches. Germline CDR1 and CDR2: SGHTS and YDEGEE. In nucleotides, the CDR3 is TGTGCCAGCAGCTTTGCCGGCGGGGGAGGACCGCTCAGCTCCTACGAGCAGTACTTC. It is translated as CASSFAGGGGPLSSYEQYF. Variable domain in full (rest from reference TRBV5-8 and TRBJ2-7): EAGVTQSPTHLIKTRGQQATLRCSPISGHTSVYWYQQALGLGLQFLLWYDEGEERNRGNFPPRFSGRQFPNYSSELNVNALELEDSALYLCASSFAGGGGPLSSYEQYFGPGTRLTVT.

In regard to this clone: The junction departs from germline at one end; a sequencing error may be responsible. The gene calls are TRBV5-1 and TRBJ2-2; the D gene is possibly TRBD2 (5 bases). Germline CDR1 SGHRS, CDR2 YFSETQ. This CDR3 contains 15 residues. CDR3 nucleotide sequence: TGCGCCAGCAGCTTATCACAAAAGAACACCGGGGATCTGTTTTTT. Protein product: CASSLSQKNTGDLFF.

This chain links TRBV27 with TRBJ2-7, with 7 bases identical to TRBD2. Germline values: CDR1 MNHEY, CDR2 SMNVEV (reference sequence). The ends lost 6 bases at V and 1 base at J; junction bases unmatched: 9. This CDR3 has 15 amino acids. This CDR3 is CASSRGAGMSYEQYF. DNA of the CDR3: TGTGCCAGCAGCCGGGGAGCGGGAATGTCCTACGAGCAGTACTTC.

This clone is identified as medium-sized from frequency. This rearrangement joins TRBV10-3 to TRBJ1-1, with 9 bases matching TRBD1. The V segment lost 10 bases and the J segment 5 bases; nucleotides outside the gene matches: 14. Germline loops: CDR1 ENHRY, CDR2 SYGVKD. CDR3 length equals 15 residues. CDR3 nucleotide sequence: TGTGCCACCAATAAAGCCGGGACAGGGAAGACTGAAGCTTTCTTT. Translating gives CATNKAGTGKTEAFF.

The rearrangement joins TRBV10-3 to TRBJ2-3, with D possibly TRBD2 on 6 matching bases. Germline CDR1 reads ENHRY; CDR2 reads SYGVKD. Trimming took 1 base from V and 2 from J, leaving 13 bases between them. The length of the CDR3 is 16 residues. CDR3: CAISEWLRGNTDTQYF. The CDR3 DNA is TGTGCCATCAGTGAGTGGTTGCGGGGAAACACAGATACGCAGTATTTT.

The rearrangement uses TRBV15 and TRBJ2-3, with D tentatively TRBD1 (6 bases). Trimming stripped 7 bases from V and 1 base from J, with 24 bases between. Germline V gives CDR1 LNHNV, CDR2 YYDKDF (reference sequence). CDR3 length: 18 amino acids. The CDR3 is CATKKQGALATRTDTQYF. The CDR3 DNA is TGTGCCACCAAAAAACAGGGAGCGCTCGCAACCCGCACAGATACGCAGTATTTT. The whole variable domain, remainder taken from reference TRBV15 and TRBJ2-3, is DAMVIQNPRYQVTQFGKPVTLSCSQTLNHNVMYWYQQKSSQAPKLLFHYYDKDFNNEADTPDNFQSRRPNTSFCFLDIRSPGLGDTAMYLCATKKQGALATRTDTQYFGPGTRLTVL.

The CDR3 loop is CASSLTGTPNTDTQYF. CDR3 sequence (DNA): TGTGCCAGCAGTTTAACAGGCACTCCTAACACAGATACGCAGTATTTT. The chain uses TRBV27 and TRBJ2-3; perhaps TRBD1 as D (5 bases). CDR3 size: 16 residues. Germline assignment: CDR1 MNHEY and CDR2 SMNVEV (reference sequence). The V end was cut by 2 bases, the J end by 2 bases, with 14 bases between.

The rearrangement joins TRBV18 to TRBJ1-5, with TRBD1 matching 7 bases. This CDR3 is 13 amino acids long. CDR1 is KGHSH and CDR2 is LQKENI in the germline V gene. Trimming took 2 bases from V and 7 from J; bases not matched to a gene: 2. In DNA, the CDR3 is TGTGCCAGCTCACCAGACAGGGACCAGCCCCAGCATTTT. This sequence encodes CASSPDRDQPQHF.

The CDR3 sequence: CASSLPVSPLEAFF. DNA for the CDR3: TGTGCCAGCAGCTTACCAGTATCACCTCTTGAAGCTTTCTTT. This sequence joins TRBV7-9 and TRBJ1-1; D ambiguous. CDR1 is SEHNR, CDR2 FQNEAQ, per germline (reference sequence). The CDR3 loop spans 14 amino acids. The V end lost 2 bases, the J end lost 7 bases, and 14 bases lay between the germline ends.

The V gene is TRBV15, the J gene TRBJ2-2; TRBD2 agrees at 10 bases. Looked up from germline, CDR1 is LNHNV and CDR2 is YYDKDF (reference sequence). V lost 1 base and J lost 3; bases outside the gene matches: 2. There are 16 residues in the CDR3. The CDR3 DNA reads as TGTGCCACCAGCAGAGCCCTAGCGGGGGACACCGGGGAGCTGTTTTTT. It encodes CATSRALAGDTGELFF.